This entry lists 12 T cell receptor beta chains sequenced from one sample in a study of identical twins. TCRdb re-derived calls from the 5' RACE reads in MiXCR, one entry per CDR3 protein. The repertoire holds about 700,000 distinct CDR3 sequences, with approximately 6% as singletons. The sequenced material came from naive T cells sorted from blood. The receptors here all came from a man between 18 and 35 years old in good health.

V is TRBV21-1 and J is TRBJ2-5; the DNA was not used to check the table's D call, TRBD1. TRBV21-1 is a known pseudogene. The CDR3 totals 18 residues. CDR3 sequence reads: CASSITRRGGGHCETQYF. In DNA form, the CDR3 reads TGTGCCAGCAGCATTACACGCAGGGGTGGAGGACACTGCGAGACCCAGTACTTC.

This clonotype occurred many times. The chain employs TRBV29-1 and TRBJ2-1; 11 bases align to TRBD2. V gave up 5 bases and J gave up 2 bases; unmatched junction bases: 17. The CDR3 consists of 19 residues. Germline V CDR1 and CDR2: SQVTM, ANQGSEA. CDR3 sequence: CSVTKKDRATSGTYNEQFF. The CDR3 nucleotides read TGCAGCGTTACCAAAAAGGACAGGGCGACTAGCGGGACCTACAATGAGCAGTTCTTC.

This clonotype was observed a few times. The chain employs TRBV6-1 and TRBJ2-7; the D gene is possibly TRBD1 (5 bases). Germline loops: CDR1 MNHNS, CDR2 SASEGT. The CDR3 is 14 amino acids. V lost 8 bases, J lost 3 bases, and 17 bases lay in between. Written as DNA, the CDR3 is TGTGCCAGCCGATCCAACAGGATAAACTACGAGCAGTACGTC. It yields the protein CASRSNRINYEQYV.

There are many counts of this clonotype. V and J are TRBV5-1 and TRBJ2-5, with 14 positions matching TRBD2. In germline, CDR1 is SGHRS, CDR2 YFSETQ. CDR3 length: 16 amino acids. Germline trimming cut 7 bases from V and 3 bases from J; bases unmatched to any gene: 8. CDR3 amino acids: CASGPGLAGEKETQYF. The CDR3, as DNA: TGCGCCAGCGGACCGGGACTAGCGGGAGAAAAAGAGACCCAGTACTTC.

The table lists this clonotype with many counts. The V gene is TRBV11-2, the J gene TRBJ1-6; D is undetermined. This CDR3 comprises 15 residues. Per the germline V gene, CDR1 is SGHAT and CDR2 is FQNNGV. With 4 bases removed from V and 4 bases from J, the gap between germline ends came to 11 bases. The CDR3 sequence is CASSSPTDYNSPLHF. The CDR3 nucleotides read TGTGCCAGCAGCTCCCCGACTGATTATAATTCACCCCTCCACTTT.

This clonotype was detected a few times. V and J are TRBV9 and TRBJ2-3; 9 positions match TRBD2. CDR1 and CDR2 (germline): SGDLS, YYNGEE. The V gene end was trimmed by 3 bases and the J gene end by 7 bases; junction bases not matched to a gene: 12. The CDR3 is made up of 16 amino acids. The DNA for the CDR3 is TGTGCCAGCAGCGAATATGTGCGGGAGGGGATGAATACGCAGTATTTT. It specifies CASSEYVREGMNTQYF.

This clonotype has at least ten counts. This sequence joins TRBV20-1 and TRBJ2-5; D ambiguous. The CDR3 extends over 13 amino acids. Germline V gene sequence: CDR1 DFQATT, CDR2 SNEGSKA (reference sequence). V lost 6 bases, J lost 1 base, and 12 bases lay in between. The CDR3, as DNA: TGCAGTGCGCACCTGGGCAGCCAAGAGACCCAGTACTTC. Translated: CSAHLGSQETQYF.

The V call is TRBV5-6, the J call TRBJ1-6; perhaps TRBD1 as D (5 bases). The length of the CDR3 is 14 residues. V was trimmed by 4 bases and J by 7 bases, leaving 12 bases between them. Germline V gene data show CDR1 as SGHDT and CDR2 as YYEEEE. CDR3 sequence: CASSAGRGNSPLHF. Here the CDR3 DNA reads TGTGCCAGCAGCGCGGGCCGGGGCAATTCACCCCTCCACTTT.

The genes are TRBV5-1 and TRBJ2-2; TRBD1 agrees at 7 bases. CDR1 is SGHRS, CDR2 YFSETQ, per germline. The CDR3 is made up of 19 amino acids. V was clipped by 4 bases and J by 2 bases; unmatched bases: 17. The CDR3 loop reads CASSALSTTGQLNTGELFF. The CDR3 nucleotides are TGCGCCAGCAGCGCCTTATCCACCACGGGACAGCTTAACACCGGGGAGCTGTTTTTT.

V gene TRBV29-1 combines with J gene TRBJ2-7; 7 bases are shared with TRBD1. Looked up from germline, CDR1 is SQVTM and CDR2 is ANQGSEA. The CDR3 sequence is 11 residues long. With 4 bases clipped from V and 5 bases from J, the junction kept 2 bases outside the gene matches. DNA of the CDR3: TGCAGCGTTGGGCAGGGGGACGAGCAGTACTTC. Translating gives CSVGQGDEQYF.

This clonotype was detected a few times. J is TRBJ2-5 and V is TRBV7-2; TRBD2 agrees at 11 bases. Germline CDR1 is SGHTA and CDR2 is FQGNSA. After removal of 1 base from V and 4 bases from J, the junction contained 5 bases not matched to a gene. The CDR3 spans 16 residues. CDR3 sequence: CASSLGLAGTIETQYF. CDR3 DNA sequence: TGTGCCAGCAGCTTAGGACTAGCGGGAACGATAGAGACCCAGTACTTC.

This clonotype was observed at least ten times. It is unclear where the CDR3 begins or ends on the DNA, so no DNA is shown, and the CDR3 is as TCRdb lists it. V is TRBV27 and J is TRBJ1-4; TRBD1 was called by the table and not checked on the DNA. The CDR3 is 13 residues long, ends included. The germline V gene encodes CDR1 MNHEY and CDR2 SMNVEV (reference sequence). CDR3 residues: CASSLERDEKLFF.